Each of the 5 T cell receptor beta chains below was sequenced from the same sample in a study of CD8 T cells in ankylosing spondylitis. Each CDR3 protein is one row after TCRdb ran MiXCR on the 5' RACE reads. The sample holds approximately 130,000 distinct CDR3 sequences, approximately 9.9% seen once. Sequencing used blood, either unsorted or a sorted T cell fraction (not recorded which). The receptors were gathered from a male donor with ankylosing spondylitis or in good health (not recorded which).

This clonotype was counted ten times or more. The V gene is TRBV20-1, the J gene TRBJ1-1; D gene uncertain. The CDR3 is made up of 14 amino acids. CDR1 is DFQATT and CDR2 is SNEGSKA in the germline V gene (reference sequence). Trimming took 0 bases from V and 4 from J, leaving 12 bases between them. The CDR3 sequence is CSARDAGGVTEAFF. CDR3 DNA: TGCAGTGCTAGAGACGCCGGAGGAGTCACTGAAGCTTTCTTT.

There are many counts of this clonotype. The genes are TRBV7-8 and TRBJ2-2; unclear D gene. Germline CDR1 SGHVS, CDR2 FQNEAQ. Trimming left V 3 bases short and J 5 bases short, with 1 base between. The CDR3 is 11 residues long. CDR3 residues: CASSFTGELFF. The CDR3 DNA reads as TGTGCCAGCAGCTTTACCGGGGAGCTGTTTTTT.

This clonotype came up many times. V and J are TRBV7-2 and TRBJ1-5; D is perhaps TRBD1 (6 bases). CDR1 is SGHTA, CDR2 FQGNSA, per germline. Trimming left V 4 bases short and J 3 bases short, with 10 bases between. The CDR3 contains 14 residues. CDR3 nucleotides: TGTGCCAGCAGCTCGGGGGCGATCAATCAGCCCCAGCATTTT. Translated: CASSSGAINQPQHF.

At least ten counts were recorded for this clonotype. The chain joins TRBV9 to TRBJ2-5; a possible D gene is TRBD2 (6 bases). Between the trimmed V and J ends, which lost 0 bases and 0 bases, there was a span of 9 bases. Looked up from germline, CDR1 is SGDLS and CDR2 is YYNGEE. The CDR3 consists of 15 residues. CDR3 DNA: TGTGCCAGCAGCGTAGGCGGGACGTACCAAGAGACCCAGTACTTC. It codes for CASSVGGTYQETQYF. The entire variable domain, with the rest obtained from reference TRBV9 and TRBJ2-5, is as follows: DSGVTQTPKHLITATGQRVTLRCSPRSGDLSVYWYQQSLDQGLQFLIQYYNGEERAKGNILERFSAQQFPDLHSELNLSSLELGDSALYFCASSVGGTYQETQYFGPGTRLLVL.

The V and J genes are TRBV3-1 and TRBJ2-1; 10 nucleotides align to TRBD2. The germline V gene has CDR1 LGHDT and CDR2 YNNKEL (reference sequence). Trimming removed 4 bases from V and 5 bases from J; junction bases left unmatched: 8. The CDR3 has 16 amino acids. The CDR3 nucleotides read TGTGCCAGCAGCCCCGGACGGCTAGCGGGAGACAATGAGCAGTTCTTC. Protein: CASSPGRLAGDNEQFF.